The 3 T cell receptor beta chains presented below share a single source sample, sequenced in a study of cytomegalovirus exposure and HLA in healthy donors. Primers included in the PCR were 60 Vbeta and 13 Jbeta primers. TCRdb's table, derived via immunoSEQ multiplex PCR, lists solely in-frame clones and lacks some. The table includes 150,000 to 200,000 clones, around 83% detected once. Sequencing used PBMCs. All receptors come from a man between 50 and 59 years old in good health and CMV-seropositive.

The V call is TRBV5-1, the J call TRBJ1-2, with D possibly being TRBD1 (6 bases). Germline CDR1 SGHRS, CDR2 YFSETQ. CDR3 length equals 16 residues. Between the trimmed V and J ends, which lost 0 bases and 2 bases, there was a span of 14 bases. The CDR3 region is CASSLGFGQQNYGYTF. In DNA form, the CDR3 reads TGCGCCAGCAGCTTGGGGTTCGGACAGCAGAACTATGGCTACACCTTC.

The V gene is TRBV5-1, the J gene TRBJ2-1; 8 bases line up with TRBD2. Germline trimming cut 4 bases from V and 6 bases from J; bases unmatched to any gene: 6. CDR3 length: 14 residues. Per germline, CDR1 SGHRS and CDR2 YFSETQ. CDR3 nucleotides: TGCGCCAGCAGCCCAGCGGGAGTAGCCAATGAGCAGTTCTTC. Its protein is CASSPAGVANEQFF. Using reference TRBV5-1 and TRBJ2-1 for the parts outside the CDR3, the full variable domain is KAGVTQTPRYLIKTRGQQVTLSCSPISGHRSVSWYQQTPGQGLQFLFEYFSETQRNKGNFPGRFSGRQFSNSRSEMNVSTLELGDSALYLCASSPAGVANEQFFGPGTRLTVL.

This rearrangement joins TRBV27 to TRBJ1-1, with TRBD1 identical over 7 bases. CDR3 length: 13 amino acids. Germline CDR1 and CDR2: MNHEY and SMNVEV (reference sequence). J gave up 4 bases and V 6 bases, and 5 bases lay outside the gene matches. CDR3 bases: TGTGCCAGCAGAAACAGGGGAATCACTGAAGCTTTCTTT. It translates to CASRNRGITEAFF.